This TCR beta chain was recorded in a study of response to subunit inactivated influenza vaccine. One entry per CDR3 protein, called by TCRdb with MiXCR from the RT-PCR reads. This sample has about 780,000 distinct CDR3 sequences; roughly 20% occur once, and the top ten carry approximately 11%. This clonotype came up a few times. The specimen was PBMCs from blood, collected roughly 5 days after vaccination. This TCR derives from a man aged 50-59 years who received an inactivated influenza vaccine.

This CDR3 is CASSLTTSLMRNEQFF. The CDR3 DNA follows: TGTGCCAGCAGTTTAACCACTAGCCTTATGAGGAATGAGCAGTTCTTC. V gene TRBV28 combines with J gene TRBJ2-1; D is perhaps TRBD2 (6 bases). CDR1 MDHEN and CDR2 SYDVKM come from the germline V gene. The V and J ends lost 2 bases and 7 bases respectively, with 18 bases between them. The CDR3 sequence is 16 residues long.